This TCR beta chain was captured in a study of vaccination and CD4 T cells after COVID-19. Study-level information: Overlapping peptides covering the spike proteins of SARS-CoV-2, HCoV-NL63, HCoV-OC43 and HCoV-229E were added to stimulate cells.

Cultured CD4+ T-cell DNA underwent Oncomine TCR Beta short-read sequencing. MiXCR, applied by TCRdb to the PCR reads, yields one record per CDR3 protein. The sample consists of roughly 11,000 distinct CDR3 sequences, 58% of them appearing once. Notes on this clonotype: The antigen remains undetermined.

The CDR3 is 15 residues long. V lost 0 bases, J lost 7 bases, and 10 bases lay in between. Germline-derived CDR1 and CDR2 are MNHEY and SVGAGI. Treatment meaning: roughly 10-day PBMC culture with coronavirus spike peptide pools or control peptides (ViraFEST assay). The gene calls are TRBV6-5 and TRBJ1-6, with D hard to call. The source of this sequence is a human donor who had recovered from COVID-19. The sample taken for sequencing was CD4+ T cells from blood, cultured in vitro. The CDR3 DNA reads TGTGCCAGCAGTTACTCGGAGGGCGGGAATTCACCCCTCCACTTT. Its protein product is CASSYSEGGNSPLHF.